This T cell receptor beta chain was sequenced for a study of cytomegalovirus exposure and HLA in healthy donors. Overall study results and limits: A prior analysis recorded that most TCR beta V segments were productive about 90% or about 30% of the time.

Turning to this clone: As yet, its antigen is unknown.

The PCR ran on 60 Vbeta and 13 Jbeta primers. Repertoires were generated with immunoSEQ multiplex PCR, while TCRdb's copy carries only in-frame clones and drops some. The sample contains 150,000 to 200,000 clones, roughly four fifths of which appear only once. Germline V gene lookup returns CDR1 SEHNR and CDR2 FQNEAQ (reference sequence). CDR3 length: 14 residues. V lost 6 bases and J lost 8; bases outside the gene matches: 9. The V call is TRBV7-9, the J call TRBJ1-4, with TRBD1 matching 7 bases. The TCR originated in a man between 18 and 29 years old in good health and CMV-seronegative. The sequenced sample was PBMCs. In nucleotides, the CDR3 is TGTGCCAGCAGTCCGGACAGGCTAAACGAAAAACTGTTTTTT. Its translation: CASSPDRLNEKLFF.